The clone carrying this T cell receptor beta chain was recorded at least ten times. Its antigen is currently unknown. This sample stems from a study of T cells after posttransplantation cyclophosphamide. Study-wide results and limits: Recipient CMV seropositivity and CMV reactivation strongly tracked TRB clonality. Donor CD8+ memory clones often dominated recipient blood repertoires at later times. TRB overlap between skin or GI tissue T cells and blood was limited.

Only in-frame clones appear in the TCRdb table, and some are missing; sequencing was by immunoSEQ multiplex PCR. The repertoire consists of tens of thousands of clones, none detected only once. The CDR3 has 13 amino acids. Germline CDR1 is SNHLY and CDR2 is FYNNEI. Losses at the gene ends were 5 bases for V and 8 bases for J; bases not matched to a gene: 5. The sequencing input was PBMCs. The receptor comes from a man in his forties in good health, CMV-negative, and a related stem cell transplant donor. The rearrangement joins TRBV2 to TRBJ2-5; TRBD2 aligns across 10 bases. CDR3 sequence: CASSRSGGTTQYF. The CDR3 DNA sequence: TGTGCCAGCAGTCGTAGCGGGGGGACAACCCAGTACTTC.